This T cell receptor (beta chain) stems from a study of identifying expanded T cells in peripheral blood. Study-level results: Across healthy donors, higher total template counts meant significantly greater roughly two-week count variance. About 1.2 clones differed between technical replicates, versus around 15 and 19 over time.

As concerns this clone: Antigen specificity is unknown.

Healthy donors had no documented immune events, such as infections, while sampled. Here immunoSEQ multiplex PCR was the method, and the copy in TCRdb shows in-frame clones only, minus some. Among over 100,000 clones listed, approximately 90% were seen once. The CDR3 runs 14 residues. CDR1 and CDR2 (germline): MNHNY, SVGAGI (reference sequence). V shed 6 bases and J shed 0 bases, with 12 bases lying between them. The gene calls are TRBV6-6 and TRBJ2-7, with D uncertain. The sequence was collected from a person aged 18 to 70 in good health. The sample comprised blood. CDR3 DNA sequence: TGTGCCAGCAGCCGACCGAGGAGCTCCTACGAGCAGTACTTC. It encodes CASSRPRSSYEQYF.